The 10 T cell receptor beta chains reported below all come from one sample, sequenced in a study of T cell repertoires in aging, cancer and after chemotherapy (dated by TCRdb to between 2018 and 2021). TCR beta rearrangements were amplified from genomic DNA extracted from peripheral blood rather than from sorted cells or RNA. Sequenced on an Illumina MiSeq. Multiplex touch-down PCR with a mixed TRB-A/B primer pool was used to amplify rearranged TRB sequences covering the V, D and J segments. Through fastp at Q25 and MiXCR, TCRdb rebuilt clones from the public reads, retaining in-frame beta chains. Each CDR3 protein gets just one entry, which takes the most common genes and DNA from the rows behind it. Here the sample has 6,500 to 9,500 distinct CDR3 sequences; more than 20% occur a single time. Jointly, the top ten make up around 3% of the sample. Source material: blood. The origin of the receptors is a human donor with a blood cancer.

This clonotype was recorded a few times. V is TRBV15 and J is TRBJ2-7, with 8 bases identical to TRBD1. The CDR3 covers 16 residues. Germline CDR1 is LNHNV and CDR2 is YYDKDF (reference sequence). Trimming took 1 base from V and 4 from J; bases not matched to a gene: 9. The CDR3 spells CATSRGLTGDEYEQYF. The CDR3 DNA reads TGTGCCACCAGCAGAGGCCTGACAGGGGATGAATACGAGCAGTACTTC.

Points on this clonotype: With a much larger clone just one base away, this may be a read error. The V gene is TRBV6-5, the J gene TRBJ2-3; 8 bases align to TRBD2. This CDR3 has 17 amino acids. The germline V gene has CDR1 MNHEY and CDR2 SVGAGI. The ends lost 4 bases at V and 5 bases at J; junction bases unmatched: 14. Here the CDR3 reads CASSLSGGHLNIDTQYF. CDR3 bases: TGTGCCAGCAGTTTAAGCGGGGGTCACCTCAACATAGATACGCAGTATTTT.

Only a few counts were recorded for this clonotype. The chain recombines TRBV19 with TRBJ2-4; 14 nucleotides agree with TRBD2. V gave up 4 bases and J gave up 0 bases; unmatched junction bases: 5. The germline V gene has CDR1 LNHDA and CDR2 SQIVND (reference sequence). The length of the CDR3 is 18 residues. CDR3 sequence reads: CASSTPGLAGVAKNIQYF. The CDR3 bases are TGTGCCAGTAGTACGCCGGGACTAGCGGGAGTAGCCAAAAACATTCAGTACTTC.

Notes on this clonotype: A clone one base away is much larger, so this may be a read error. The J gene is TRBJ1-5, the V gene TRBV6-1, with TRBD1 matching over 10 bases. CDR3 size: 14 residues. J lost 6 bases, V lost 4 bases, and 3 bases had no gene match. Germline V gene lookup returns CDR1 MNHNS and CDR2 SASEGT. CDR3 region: CASSGTGGGQPQHF. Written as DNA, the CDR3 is TGTGCCAGCAGTGGGACAGGGGGGGGTCAGCCCCAGCATTTT.

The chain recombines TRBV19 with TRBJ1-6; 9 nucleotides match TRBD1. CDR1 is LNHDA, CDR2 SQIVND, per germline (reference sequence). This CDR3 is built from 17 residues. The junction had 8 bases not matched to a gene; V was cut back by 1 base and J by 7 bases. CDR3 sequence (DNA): TGTGCCAGTAGTATAGTTTGGGGACAGGGAAGGAATTCACCCCTCCACTTT. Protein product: CASSIVWGQGRNSPLHF.

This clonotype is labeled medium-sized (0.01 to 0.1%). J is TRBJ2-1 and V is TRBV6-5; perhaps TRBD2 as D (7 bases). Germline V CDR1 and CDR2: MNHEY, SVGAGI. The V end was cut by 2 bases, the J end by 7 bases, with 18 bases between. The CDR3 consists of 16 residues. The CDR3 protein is CASSYEGGAVTNEQFF. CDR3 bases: TGTGCCAGCAGTTACGAGGGGGGGGCTGTAACGAATGAGCAGTTCTTC.

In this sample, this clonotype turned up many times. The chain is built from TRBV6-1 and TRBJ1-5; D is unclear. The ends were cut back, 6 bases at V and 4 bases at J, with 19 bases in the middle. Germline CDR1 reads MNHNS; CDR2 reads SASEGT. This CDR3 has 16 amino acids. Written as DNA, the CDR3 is TGTGCCAGCAGGCGGTTAGGTGCGTCGGGTAATCAGCCCCAGCATTTT. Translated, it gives CASRRLGASGNQPQHF.

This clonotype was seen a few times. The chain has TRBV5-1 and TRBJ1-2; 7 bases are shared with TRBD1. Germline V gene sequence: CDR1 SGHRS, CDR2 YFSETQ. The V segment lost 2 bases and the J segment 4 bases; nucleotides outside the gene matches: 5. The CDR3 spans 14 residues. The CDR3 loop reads CASSLTTGSYGYTF. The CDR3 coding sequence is TGCGCCAGCAGCTTAACGACAGGGTCCTATGGCTACACCTTC.

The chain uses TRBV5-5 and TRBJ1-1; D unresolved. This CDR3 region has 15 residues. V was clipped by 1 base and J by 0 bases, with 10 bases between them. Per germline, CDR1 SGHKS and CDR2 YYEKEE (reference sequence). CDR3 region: CASSLRGVMNTEAFF. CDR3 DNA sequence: TGTGCCAGCAGCTTGCGAGGAGTGATGAACACTGAAGCTTTCTTT.

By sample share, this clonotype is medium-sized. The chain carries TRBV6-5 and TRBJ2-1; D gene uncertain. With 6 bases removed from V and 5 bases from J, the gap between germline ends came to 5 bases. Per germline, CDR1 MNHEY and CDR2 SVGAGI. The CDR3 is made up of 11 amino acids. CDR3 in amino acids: CASRTNNEQFF. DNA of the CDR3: TGTGCCAGCAGAACTAACAATGAGCAGTTCTTC.